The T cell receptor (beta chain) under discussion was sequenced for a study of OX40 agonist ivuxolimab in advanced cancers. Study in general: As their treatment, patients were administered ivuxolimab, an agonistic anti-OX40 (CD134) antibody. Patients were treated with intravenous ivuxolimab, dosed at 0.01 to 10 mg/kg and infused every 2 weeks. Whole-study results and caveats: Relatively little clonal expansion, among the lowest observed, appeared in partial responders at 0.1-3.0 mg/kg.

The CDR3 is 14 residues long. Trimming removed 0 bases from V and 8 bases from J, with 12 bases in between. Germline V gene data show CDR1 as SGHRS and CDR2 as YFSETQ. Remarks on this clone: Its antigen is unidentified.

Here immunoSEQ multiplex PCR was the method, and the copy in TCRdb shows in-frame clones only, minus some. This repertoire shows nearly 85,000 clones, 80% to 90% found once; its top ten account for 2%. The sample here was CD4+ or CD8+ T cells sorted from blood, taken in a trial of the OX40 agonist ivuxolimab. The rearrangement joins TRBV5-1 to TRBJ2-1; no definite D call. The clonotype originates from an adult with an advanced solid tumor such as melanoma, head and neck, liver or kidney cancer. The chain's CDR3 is CASSLGLMSDEQFF. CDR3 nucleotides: TGCGCCAGCAGCTTGGGCCTTATGTCGGATGAGCAGTTCTTC.